The T cell receptor (beta chain) described here comes from a study of shared clonotypes between healthy human individuals. Study in general: CD4 naive and memory got three plates each, CD8 naive two, CD8 memory one. The study, taken as a whole, reports: In several donors, about 5% of naive CD4 clonotypes appeared in common. Exclusively blood specimens were collected; tissue repertoires likely differ.

On this clone: The target antigen is unknown.

Terminally differentiated effector memory CD45RA+ cells were excluded from the naive CD8 cells, which were CD45RO-negative and positively selected for CCR7. The data were produced by immunoSEQ multiplex PCR, yet TCRdb's version contains in-frame clones alone and is incomplete. The sample yields about 2 million clones, 85% to 95% seen once. Material: naive CD8+ T cells sorted from blood. The sequence was obtained from a man aged 18 to 29 in good health.

CDR3 protein: CASSLSDGSYEQYF. The CDR3 coding sequence is TGTGCCAGCAGCTTATCAGACGGATCCTACGAGCAGTACTTC. The J gene is TRBJ2-7, the V gene TRBV7-9, with D hard to call. Germline loops: CDR1 SEHNR, CDR2 FQNEAQ (reference sequence). This CDR3 has 14 residues. V lost 2 bases to trimming and J lost 1 base, with 9 bases between them.